The T cell receptor beta chain described here comes from a study of CXCR4 blockade with PD-1 therapy in pancreatic cancer. The V gene end was trimmed by 5 bases and the J gene end by 8 bases; junction bases not matched to a gene: 11. Germline V lookup: CDR1 KGHSH, CDR2 LQKENI. This CDR3 comprises 15 residues. Profiling relied on immunoSEQ multiplex PCR, and the TCRdb table lists in-frame clones only, not all of them. The data hold around 5,600 clones, with 35% observed a single time. The sequence was obtained from a human donor with pancreatic ductal adenocarcinoma. The sequencing input was tumor tissue. The chain combines TRBV18 with TRBJ1-5; 8 bases are shared with TRBD1. CDR3 DNA: TGTGCCAGCTCATCGGACAGGGCATCGAGGGAGCCCCAGCATTTT. This encodes CASSSDRASREPQHF.